This TCR beta chain was sequenced for a study of T cell clonotyping in hematopoietic cell transplantation. Study-wide findings and caveats: Pathologically expanded recipient clonotypes increased progressively from day 30 to day 180 as diversity fell.

This CDR3 comprises 15 residues. CDR1 and CDR2 from the germline V gene are SGDLS and YYNGEE. Trimming at V came to 1 base and at J to 7 bases, leaving 5 bases not matched to a gene. The data were produced by immunoSEQ multiplex PCR, yet TCRdb's version contains in-frame clones alone and is incomplete. The data contain 65,000 to 75,000 clones, about 93% of them singletons. A word on this clone: Its antigen is currently unknown.

The chain uses TRBV9 and TRBJ1-6; 7 bases line up with TRBD1. This receptor was identified in a man aged 50-59 years in good health. Some clones in this sample may be carry-over from other donors' samples. Source material: peripheral blood mononuclear cells. The CDR3 DNA sequence: TGTGCCAGCAGCGTAACAGGGGCTAAAAATTCACCCCTCCACTTT. This sequence encodes CASSVTGAKNSPLHF.